The T cell receptor (beta chain) described here comes from a study of cytomegalovirus exposure and HLA in healthy donors. On the study more broadly: The same platform as the approximately 730 first-cohort repertoires was used for the roughly 130 validation repertoires, a later analysis reported. Study-level findings and limits: Diagnosis of cytomegalovirus status made by the classifier reportedly showed high specificity and sensitivity.

The germline gives CDR1 MGHDK, CDR2 SYGVNS. The CDR3 has 15 amino acids. Trimming stripped 1 base from V and 0 bases from J, with 9 bases between. TCRdb's table, derived via immunoSEQ multiplex PCR, lists solely in-frame clones and lacks some. The sample has around 400,000 clones, roughly 85% seen once. A word on this clone: The target antigen is unknown.

The material sequenced was PBMCs. This sequence joins TRBV25-1 and TRBJ1-1, with D tentatively TRBD1 (5 bases). The TCR originated in a woman between 18 and 29 years old in good health and CMV-seronegative. CDR3 nucleotide sequence: TGTGCCAGCAGTGAATGGGGGGTGATGAACACTGAAGCTTTCTTT. Translating gives CASSEWGVMNTEAFF. Drawing the rest from reference TRBV25-1 and TRBJ1-1, the complete variable domain is EADIYQTPRYLVIGTGKKITLECSQTMGHDKMYWYQQDPGMELHLIHYSYGVNSTEKGDLSSESTVSRIRTEHFPLTLESARPSHTSQYLCASSEWGVMNTEAFFGQGTRLTVV.